This TCR beta chain was obtained from a study of cytomegalovirus exposure and HLA in healthy donors. The study, taken as a whole, reports: Fewer N-insertions than the roughly 650-donor mean were reportedly shown by an Asian-associated ancestry cluster in a later analysis.

Notes on this clone: Its antigen is still unknown.

This PCR relied on a set of 60 Vbeta primers and 13 Jbeta primers. Clones were sequenced by immunoSEQ multiplex PCR, and TCRdb holds only the in-frame ones, with some missing. The sample holds 120,000 or so clones, around three quarters seen once. Trimming took off 5 bases at V and 8 bases at J, with 7 bases between the two ends. CDR1 MDHEN and CDR2 SYDVKM come from the germline V gene. The CDR3 totals 11 residues. The specimen sequenced was PBMCs. The rearrangement uses TRBV28 and TRBJ2-1, with D uncertain. The sequence came from a woman aged 30 to 39 in good health and CMV-seronegative. CDR3 bases: TGTGCCAGCAGTCCCGGGTATGAGCAGTTCTTC. Protein: CASSPGYEQFF.